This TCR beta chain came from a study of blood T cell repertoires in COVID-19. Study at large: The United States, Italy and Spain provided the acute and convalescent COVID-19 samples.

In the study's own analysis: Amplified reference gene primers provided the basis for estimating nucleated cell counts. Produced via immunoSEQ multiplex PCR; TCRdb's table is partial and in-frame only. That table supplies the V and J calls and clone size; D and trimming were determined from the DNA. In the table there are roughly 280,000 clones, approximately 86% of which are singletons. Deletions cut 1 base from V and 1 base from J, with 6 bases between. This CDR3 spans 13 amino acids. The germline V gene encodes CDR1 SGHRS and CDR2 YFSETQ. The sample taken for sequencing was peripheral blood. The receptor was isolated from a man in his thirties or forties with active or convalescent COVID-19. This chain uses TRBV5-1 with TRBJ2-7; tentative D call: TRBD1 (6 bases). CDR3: CASSLTGSYEQYF. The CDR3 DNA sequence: TGCGCCAGCAGCTTGACAGGGTCCTACGAGCAGTACTTC.